Listed below are T cell receptor beta chains from one sample, sequenced in a study of cytomegalovirus exposure and HLA in healthy donors. Clones were read by immunoSEQ multiplex PCR, and TCRdb kept only the in-frame ones, dropping some. The data show roughly 120,000 clones, just under 75% seen once. The sequenced sample was PBMCs. These receptors came from a man aged 35 to 55 in good health and CMV-seropositive. Both conserved end residues are part of each CDR3. Fields, in order: V gene, D gene, clone size, J gene, CDR3 protein, CDR3 DNA. D genes are given only for firm matches. Clone sizes are given selectively: once, few, many, or a class where the clone is expanded.

TRBV15	TRBD2	-	TRBJ2-5	CATSRAGGATEQYF	TGTGCCACCAGCAGAGCGGGGGGGGCTACGGAGCAGTACTTC
TRBV27	-	-	TRBJ1-1	CASSLGTRGARPRKTFF	TGTGCCAGCAGTTTAGGTACAAGGGGTGCCCGGCCAAGAAAAACTTTCTTT
TRBV5-8	TRBD1	-	TRBJ1-5	CASRLGQGVGNNQPQHF	TGTGCCAGCAGACTGGGACAGGGGGTTGGAAACAATCAGCCCCAGCATTTT
TRBV18	-	-	TRBJ1-2	CASSPSPDSIGYTF	TGTGCCAGCTCACCCTCACCCGACAGTATTGGCTACACCTTC
TRBV19	TRBD2	-	TRBJ2-1	CASRRLAGDVNEQFF	TGTGCCAGTAGGCGACTAGCGGGGGATGTCAATGAGCAGTTCTTC
TRBV27	TRBD2	few	TRBJ2-7	CASSLYSGGLTYEQYF	TGTGCCAGCAGTCTTTACTCGGGGGGGCTTACCTACGAGCAGTACTTC
TRBV28	-	-	TRBJ1-1	CASSPRGYTEAFF	TGTGCCAGCAGCCCCCGGGGGTACACTGAAGCTTTCTTT
TRBV7-2	-	-	TRBJ2-5	CASSPQGGLQGTQYF	TGTGCCAGCAGCCCCCAGGGGGGCCTCCAGGGGACCCAGTACTTC
TRBV5-5	-	-	TRBJ1-6	CASSLTGDYRDNSPLHF	TGTGCCAGCAGCTTGACAGGTGATTATCGTGATAATTCACCCCTCCACTTT
TRBV5-1	TRBD2	-	TRBJ2-7	CASSLATGTSASEQYF	TGCGCCAGCAGCTTGGCGACCGGGACTAGCGCGTCCGAGCAGTACTTC
TRBV30	TRBD1	once	TRBJ1-2	CAWRQGVGSRGYTF	TGTGCCTGGAGACAGGGGGTAGGTTCGCGCGGCTACACCTTC
TRBV25-1	TRBD1	-	TRBJ1-6	CASGPSGQFYSPLHF	TGTGCCAGCGGACCGTCGGGACAGTTCTATTCACCCCTCCACTTT
TRBV19	TRBD1	few	TRBJ1-2	CASSIFRDRVDTF	TGTGCCAGTAGTATCTTCCGGGACAGGGTGGACACCTTC
TRBV6-1	-	-	TRBJ1-6	CASSEAAAVVYSPLHF	TGTGCCAGCAGTGAAGCGGCGGCGGTGGTGTATTCACCCCTCCACTTT
TRBV18	TRBD1	-	TRBJ2-1	CASSLFLEQGHEQFF	TGTGCCAGCTCACTTTTTCTGGAACAGGGGCATGAGCAGTTCTTC
TRBV6-5	-	-	TRBJ2-3	CASSYSAWQTDTQYF	TGTGCCAGCAGTTACTCCGCCTGGCAGACAGATACGCAGTATTTT
TRBV6-5	TRBD1	-	TRBJ1-1	CASSYTGTGVRTEAFF	TGTGCCAGCAGTTACACCGGGACAGGGGTTCGAACTGAAGCTTTCTTT
TRBV15	TRBD1	-	TRBJ2-7	CATSIGTGAYEQYF	TGTGCCACCAGCATTGGGACAGGGGCCTACGAGCAGTACTTC
TRBV5-1	TRBD2	once	TRBJ2-7	CASSLERGGHHEQYF	TGCGCCAGCAGCTTGGAAAGGGGAGGGCACCACGAGCAGTACTTC
TRBV19	-	-	TRBJ2-5	CASSMAGVGQETQYF	TGTGCCAGTAGTATGGCCGGGGTAGGCCAAGAGACCCAGTACTTC
TRBV14	-	few	TRBJ2-7	CASSGANEQYF	TGTGCCAGCAGCGGGGCCAATGAGCAGTACTTC
TRBV2	TRBD1	-	TRBJ1-2	CASTRQGHGYTF	TGTGCCAGTACGCGACAGGGACATGGCTACACCTTC
TRBV7-2	TRBD2	once	TRBJ2-7	CASSKGLAGGTLREQYF	TGTGCCAGCAGCAAGGGACTAGCGGGAGGCACCCTACGAGAGCAGTACTTC
TRBV30	TRBD1	few	TRBJ1-2	CAWSRDRPYGYTF	TGTGCCTGGAGTAGGGACAGACCCTATGGCTACACCTTC
TRBV28	TRBD1	few	TRBJ2-7	CASSSASTGAYEQYF	TGTGCCAGCAGTTCGGCCTCGACAGGGGCCTACGAGCAGTACTTC
TRBV2	-	-	TRBJ1-5	CASSENSSNQPQHF	TGTGCCAGCAGTGAGAACAGTAGCAATCAGCCCCAGCATTTT
TRBV2	-	-	TRBJ1-5	CASSVQGERNQPQHF	TGTGCCAGCAGCGTACAGGGTGAACGCAATCAGCCCCAGCATTTT
TRBV25-1	-	once	TRBJ1-5	CASRGGSNQPQHF	TGTGCCAGCAGGGGGGGGTCAAATCAGCCCCAGCATTTT
TRBV14	-	once	TRBJ1-6	CASSPSQGLNSPLHF	TGTGCCAGCAGCCCCTCACAGGGTCTGAATTCACCCCTCCACTTT
TRBV6-1	-	-	TRBJ2-7	CASSPRPREEQYF	TGTGCCAGCAGTCCCAGGCCCCGGGAGGAGCAGTACTTC
TRBV12-5	-	-	TRBJ1-5	CASGLIGGNQPQHF	TGTGCTAGTGGTTTAATAGGGGGCAATCAGCCCCAGCATTTT
TRBV5-1	TRBD1	-	TRBJ1-1	CASSFDRVNTEAFF	TGCGCCAGCAGCTTTGACAGGGTGAACACTGAAGCTTTCTTT
TRBV10-3	TRBD1	-	TRBJ2-1	CAISESGTGRNEQFF	TGTGCCATCAGTGAAAGTGGGACAGGTAGGAATGAGCAGTTCTTC
TRBV5-6	-	-	TRBJ1-5	CASSLAGGYVQPQHF	TGTGCCAGCAGCTTGGCCGGAGGGTACGTACAGCCCCAGCATTTT
TRBV27	-	-	TRBJ1-5	CASSFSSYSNQPQHF	TGTGCCAGCAGTTTCTCATCCTATAGCAATCAGCCCCAGCATTTT
TRBV5-1	TRBD1	-	TRBJ2-5	CASSFDRGLKETQYF	TGCGCCAGCAGCTTCGACAGGGGGCTAAAAGAGACCCAGTACTTC
TRBV11-2	-	-	TRBJ2-2	CASRQRELVATGELFF	TGTGCCAGCAGGCAACGGGAGCTTGTTGCCACCGGGGAGCTGTTTTTT
TRBV5-1	TRBD2	-	TRBJ2-5	CASSLAGEPGTQYF	TGCGCCAGCAGCTTAGCGGGGGAGCCCGGGACCCAGTACTTC
TRBV28	-	-	TRBJ2-1	CASSLLQIEQFF	TGTGCCAGCAGTTTACTACAGATTGAGCAGTTCTTC
TRBV5-6	TRBD1	-	TRBJ2-4	CASSLMGRGRYLAKNIQYF	TGTGCCAGCAGCTTAATGGGCAGGGGGCGATACTTGGCCAAAAACATTCAGTACTTC
TRBV5-6	-	-	TRBJ1-2	CASSLGRPGYGYTF	TGTGCCAGCAGCTTGGGACGGCCGGGCTATGGCTACACCTTC